Listed below are T cell receptor beta chains from one sample, sequenced in a study of early T cells in non-severe SARS-CoV-2 infection. MiXCR, applied by TCRdb to the 5' RACE reads, yields one record per CDR3 protein. This repertoire shows fewer than 100,000 distinct CDR3 sequences, about 11% found once; its top ten account for about 4.4%. Sequencing input: whole blood. Receptors were obtained from an adult who was a healthcare worker with PCR-confirmed SARS-CoV-2 infection or an uninfected control (not recorded which). The CDR3 runs from the conserved cysteine through the conserved F or W. The order of the fields is D gene, J gene, CDR3 length, clone size, V gene, CDR3 DNA, CDR3 protein. D genes are given only for firm matches. Only part of the rows carry a size: once, few, many, or a class if the clone is expanded.

D gene: NA
J gene: TRBJ2-3
CDR3 length: 15
clone size: many
V gene: TRBV6-1
CDR3 DNA: TGTGCCAGCAGTGAGGAGACCACTAGCACAGATACGCAGTATTTT
CDR3 protein: CASSEETTSTDTQYF

D gene: TRBD1
J gene: TRBJ2-7
CDR3 length: 15
clone size: many
V gene: TRBV11-1
CDR3 DNA: TGTGCCAGCAGCCTATACGGACAGGGGGCCTACGAGCAGTACTTC
CDR3 protein: CASSLYGQGAYEQYF

D gene: NA
J gene: TRBJ1-2
CDR3 length: 13
clone size: few
V gene: TRBV9
CDR3 DNA: TGTGCCAGCAGCCCCGTACAGTACTATGGCTACACCTTC
CDR3 protein: CASSPVQYYGYTF

D gene: NA
J gene: TRBJ2-7
CDR3 length: 13
clone size: NA
V gene: TRBV27
CDR3 DNA: TGTGCCAGCGCCCGGACAGTTGCCTACGAGCAGTACTTC
CDR3 protein: CASARTVAYEQYF

D gene: TRBD2
J gene: TRBJ2-5
CDR3 length: 15
clone size: few
V gene: TRBV9
CDR3 DNA: TGTGCCAGCAGCCCCGTAACTAGCGGGGGGGAGACCCAGTACTTC
CDR3 protein: CASSPVTSGGETQYF

D gene: TRBD1
J gene: TRBJ2-1
CDR3 length: 15
clone size: many
V gene: TRBV12-3/TRBV12-4
CDR3 DNA: TGTGCCAGCAGTCCAGGGACAGGCTCCTACAATGAGCAGTTCTTC
CDR3 protein: CASSPGTGSYNEQFF

D gene: NA
J gene: TRBJ1-1
CDR3 length: 15
clone size: NA
V gene: TRBV15
CDR3 DNA: TGTGCCACCAGCAGAGGAGGGGCGTACGGCACTGAAGCTTTCTTT
CDR3 protein: CATSRGGAYGTEAFF

D gene: NA
J gene: TRBJ1-5
CDR3 length: 14
clone size: NA
V gene: TRBV7-9
CDR3 DNA: TGTGCCAGCAGCTTAGAAGGCGGGGTGAAGCCCCAGCATTTT
CDR3 protein: CASSLEGGVKPQHF

D gene: NA
J gene: TRBJ2-3
CDR3 length: 13
clone size: NA
V gene: TRBV12-5
CDR3 DNA: TGTGCTAGTGGTCCAGACGGGGGAGATACGCAGTATTTT
CDR3 protein: CASGPDGGDTQYF

D gene: NA
J gene: TRBJ2-4
CDR3 length: 11
clone size: many
V gene: TRBV5-1
CDR3 DNA: TGCGCCAGCAGCTTGGGGGACATTCAGTACTTC
CDR3 protein: CASSLGDIQYF

D gene: TRBD1
J gene: TRBJ1-2
CDR3 length: 15
clone size: NA
V gene: TRBV9
CDR3 DNA: TGTGCCAGCAGACCCATGGACAGGGGATTCTATGGCTACACCTTC
CDR3 protein: CASRPMDRGFYGYTF

D gene: NA
J gene: TRBJ1-2
CDR3 length: 12
clone size: NA
V gene: TRBV29-1
CDR3 DNA: TGCAGCGTTGAAAAGGGAGGGGATGGCTACACCTTC
CDR3 protein: CSVEKGGDGYTF

D gene: NA
J gene: TRBJ2-3
CDR3 length: 13
clone size: NA
V gene: TRBV7-6
CDR3 DNA: TGTGCCAGCAGCTTAGCCCAGAGGGATACGCAGTATTTT
CDR3 protein: CASSLAQRDTQYF

D gene: NA
J gene: TRBJ2-7
CDR3 length: 14
clone size: NA
V gene: TRBV6-5
CDR3 DNA: TGTGCCAGCAGTAGGATGGGGGCGTACTACGAGCAGTACTTC
CDR3 protein: CASSRMGAYYEQYF

D gene: TRBD1
J gene: TRBJ1-4
CDR3 length: 15
clone size: NA
V gene: TRBV9
CDR3 DNA: TGTGCCAGCGGGACTACAGGGGCAACTAATGAAAAACTGTTTTTT
CDR3 protein: CASGTTGATNEKLFF

D gene: NA
J gene: TRBJ1-1
CDR3 length: 13
clone size: many
V gene: TRBV5-4
CDR3 DNA: TGTGCCAGCAGCTTCAGCCCCGGCACTGAAGCTTTCTTT
CDR3 protein: CASSFSPGTEAFF

D gene: TRBD2
J gene: TRBJ2-7
CDR3 length: 16
clone size: few
V gene: TRBV29-1
CDR3 DNA: TGCAGCGTTTCGCCCGGGACTAGCGGGGTGAACTACGAGCAGTACTTC
CDR3 protein: CSVSPGTSGVNYEQYF

D gene: TRBD2
J gene: TRBJ2-1
CDR3 length: 16
clone size: NA
V gene: TRBV4-3
CDR3 DNA: TGCGCCAGCAGCCAAGATAGAGCGGGGGGGCATAATGAGCAGTTCTTC
CDR3 protein: CASSQDRAGGHNEQFF

D gene: TRBD1
J gene: TRBJ2-5
CDR3 length: 14
clone size: NA
V gene: TRBV5-6
CDR3 DNA: TGTGCCAGCAGCTTGCCAGGGGGCATACAGACCCAGTACTTC
CDR3 protein: CASSLPGGIQTQYF

D gene: NA
J gene: TRBJ2-3
CDR3 length: 14
clone size: NA
V gene: TRBV19
CDR3 DNA: TGTGCCAGTAATCGGGACGTTGCGGGAGATACGCAGTATTTT
CDR3 protein: CASNRDVAGDTQYF

D gene: TRBD1
J gene: TRBJ1-3
CDR3 length: 16
clone size: many
V gene: TRBV20-1
CDR3 DNA: TGCAGTGCTAGTCCCGGGACAGTCTCGAGGGTGGACACCATATATTTT
CDR3 protein: CSASPGTVSRVDTIYF

D gene: NA
J gene: TRBJ1-2
CDR3 length: 13
clone size: few
V gene: TRBV29-1
CDR3 DNA: TGCAGCGTTGAATCACCGGACCGCTATGGCTACACCTTC
CDR3 protein: CSVESPDRYGYTF

D gene: NA
J gene: TRBJ2-5
CDR3 length: 13
clone size: many
V gene: TRBV7-6
CDR3 DNA: TGTGCCAGCAGCCTGCACAGGCGAGAGACCCAGTACTTC
CDR3 protein: CASSLHRRETQYF

D gene: NA
J gene: TRBJ2-2
CDR3 length: 15
clone size: NA
V gene: TRBV12-3/TRBV12-4
CDR3 DNA: TGTGCCAGCACCGCCCTAAAAGGGAACACCGGGGAGCTGTTTTTT
CDR3 protein: CASTALKGNTGELFF

D gene: TRBD1
J gene: TRBJ1-6
CDR3 length: 14
clone size: many
V gene: TRBV5-6
CDR3 DNA: TGTGCCAGCAGCTGGGCCAGGGGGCGATCACCCCTCCACTTT
CDR3 protein: CASSWARGRSPLHF